The rows below give T cell receptor beta chains drawn from one sample of a study of patients and donors after allogeneic stem cell transplantation. TCRdb recomputed calls from the RT-PCR reads with MiXCR, one row per CDR3 protein. In the table there are about 960,000 distinct CDR3 sequences, roughly 18% of which are singletons. Specimen: blood, either unsorted or a sorted T cell fraction (not recorded which). These receptors all stem from a human donor who was either an allogeneic HSCT recipient or a stem cell or donor lymphocyte infusion donor (not recorded which). It is not recorded whose cells these are; they may come from a transplant donor. Each CDR3 is given with its conserved first and last residue. The order of the fields is D gene, V gene, J gene, clone size, CDR3 DNA, CDR3 protein. A D gene is named only where the DNA matches it firmly. Expanded clones are given a class, and other clones once, few, many or no size at all.

D: .
V: TRBV12-3/TRBV12-4
J: TRBJ1-4
size: few
DNA: TGTGCCAGTTCAACCGGGGGCTACCCAGAAAAACTGTTTTTT
CDR3: CASSTGGYPEKLFF

D: .
V: TRBV7-7
J: TRBJ2-1
size: .
DNA: TGTGCCAGCAGCCCTGGCTTAGCGTTAGGTATGGAGCAGTTCTTC
CDR3: CASSPGLALGMEQFF

D: TRBD2
V: TRBV10-3
J: TRBJ2-1
size: few
DNA: TGTGCCATCAGTGAGTCTCCCCCCGGCGGGAGTCTAGATGAGCAGTTCTTC
CDR3: CAISESPPGGSLDEQFF

D: TRBD2
V: TRBV12-3/TRBV12-4
J: TRBJ2-1
size: .
DNA: TGTGCCAGCTTACGGAGCGGGGGGGCATTCTACAATGAGCAGTTCTTC
CDR3: CASLRSGGAFYNEQFF

D: .
V: TRBV20-1
J: TRBJ1-5
size: few
DNA: TGCAGTGTTGATCCGGGGAGGGAAGGAAAGCCCCAGCATTTT
CDR3: CSVDPGREGKPQHF

D: .
V: TRBV7-8
J: TRBJ2-2
size: few
DNA: TGTGCCAGCAGCTTAAGGCCCGCCGGGACATCGAACACCGGGGAGCTGTTTTTT
CDR3: CASSLRPAGTSNTGELFF

D: .
V: TRBV20-1
J: TRBJ2-3
size: few
DNA: TGCAGTGCTCTCACAGGGAGGGATAGCACAGATACGCAGTATTTT
CDR3: CSALTGRDSTDTQYF

D: .
V: TRBV6-2/TRBV6-3
J: TRBJ1-5
size: .
DNA: TGTGCCAGCAGTTATCAAGAGGGAGGTCAGCCCCAGCATTTT
CDR3: CASSYQEGGQPQHF

D: TRBD1
V: TRBV7-2
J: TRBJ1-2
size: many
DNA: TGTGCCAGCAGCTCTCAGGGGGTAGATGGCTACACCTTC
CDR3: CASSSQGVDGYTF

D: .
V: TRBV24-1
J: TRBJ2-2
size: few
DNA: TGTGCCACCAGTGACCCATCAGGATCCGGGGAGCTGTTTTTT
CDR3: CATSDPSGSGELFF

D: .
V: TRBV12-3/TRBV12-4
J: TRBJ2-3
size: many
DNA: TGTGCCAGCAGTTTCGGGGTAGATACGCAGTATTTT
CDR3: CASSFGVDTQYF